A selection of T cell receptor beta chains follows, all from one sample in a study of cytomegalovirus exposure and HLA in healthy donors. The protocol was immunoSEQ multiplex PCR, while the TCRdb copy is restricted to in-frame clones and leaves out a portion. The sample includes 50,000 to 75,000 clones. The sample comprised PBMCs. The receptors derive from a woman aged 18-35 years in good health and CMV-seronegative. CDR3s include the opening cysteine and the closing phenylalanine or tryptophan.

V,J,CDR3
TRBV1,TRBJ2-5,CTSSQVGAVKETQYF
TRBV5-1,TRBJ1-1,CASKMGAAEAFF
TRBV5-1,TRBJ2-5,CASSLGLAGGQKTQYF
TRBV30,TRBJ1-1,CAWSRGAEAFF
TRBV10-3,TRBJ1-2,CAIPRGASFYGYTF
TRBV10-1,TRBJ2-7,CASSDSGAAYEQYF
TRBV6-6,TRBJ2-7,CASSYAPLVGYEQYF
TRBV19,TRBJ1-2,CASSTPQGVYDGYTF
TRBV5-1,TRBJ1-2,CASSITQGDYGYTF
TRBV6-1,TRBJ2-3,CASSGLAGGTDTQYF
TRBV2,TRBJ2-7,CATLFGPTSGEQYF
TRBV29-1,TRBJ2-2,CSVLRGRGTGELFF
TRBV19,TRBJ2-7,CASRRSGGAYEQYF
TRBV6-1,TRBJ2-5,CASSTGTSPETQYF
TRBV6-5,TRBJ1-2,CASSYSIQGAVGYTF
TRBV6-1,TRBJ2-5,CASRDPGLAGETQYF
TRBV5-1,TRBJ1-2,CASSFGTGSGYGYTF
TRBV18,TRBJ2-2,CASSPPGGLNTGELFF
TRBV7-9,TRBJ1-2,CASSLGGSEVHYGYTF
TRBV2,TRBJ2-7,CASMRTGGDLGEEQYF
TRBV28,TRBJ2-3,CASSTTQGSDTQYF
TRBV12-5,TRBJ2-1,CASGSVPDGTGVSNEQFF
TRBV5-5,TRBJ1-2,CASSLSEGFGYTF
TRBV5-1,TRBJ2-2,CASSPWGSGTENTGELFF
TRBV5-1,TRBJ2-7,CASSQAYEQYF
TRBV5-4,TRBJ1-2,CASSPPGGYYGYTF
TRBV19,TRBJ1-1,CASIDEAEAFF
TRBV20-1,TRBJ1-3,CSASPGNTIYF
TRBV6-1,TRBJ2-3,CASSAPDTQYF
TRBV14,TRBJ1-1,CASSRQSNTEAFF
TRBV7-3,TRBJ1-1,CASSQTGDTEAFF
TRBV27,TRBJ1-6,CASSRTGARYNSPLHF
TRBV2,TRBJ2-5,CASQNSDRFQETQYF
TRBV29-1,TRBJ2-7,CSVEFFTGAHEQYF
TRBV10-3,TRBJ2-7,CAISRQVGYEQYF
TRBV28,TRBJ2-1,CASSLTGTVNEQFF
TRBV18,TRBJ1-1,CASSQNPGRNTEAFF
TRBV6-5,TRBJ2-2,CASSYSGQVDTGELFF
TRBV19,TRBJ1-1,CASSPRTGQAFF
TRBV6-5,TRBJ1-3,CASTPQGAVGNTIYF
TRBV6-1,TRBJ2-3,CASLGLYTDTQYF
TRBV19,TRBJ1-1,CASSIRQDLFEGAFF
TRBV7-3,TRBJ2-1,CASSLGQRVNEQFF
TRBV6-4,TRBJ2-1,CASSALAGANNEQFF
TRBV5-1,TRBJ2-1,CASSWEGNEQFF